Sequencing of this T cell receptor (beta chain) was carried out in a study of control samples from healthy donors and cancer patients. The CDR3 totals 14 residues. V was pared by 4 bases and J by 8 bases, with 14 bases between. CDR1 and CDR2 (germline): SGHDN, FVKESK. Profiled with immunoSEQ multiplex PCR; TCRdb holds only in-frame clones, not every one. The sample has under 80,000 clones, 75% to 90% seen once. This chain connects TRBV14 to TRBJ1-4; tentative D call: TRBD1 (6 bases). This TCR derives from a man aged 50-59 years in good health. Sequenced material: blood. In DNA form, the CDR3 reads TGTGCCAGCAGCCTACAGGGTGGAAAGGAAAAACTGTTTTTT. Translated, it gives CASSLQGGKEKLFF.